This T cell receptor (beta chain) was obtained from a study of T cell repertoires in cytomegalovirus infection. Across the whole study: Epitope selection comprised recently identified HLA-C-restricted CMV epitopes and well-studied HLA-B-restricted CMV epitopes. Public TCR beta signatures marked donors with CMV infection and the matching HLA.

Study observations and caveats: It was HLA-C-restricted CMV-specific TCR beta clonotypes that dominated the response ex vivo.

TCRdb ran MiXCR on the reads and lists one entry per CDR3 protein. The sample shows some 200,000 distinct CDR3 sequences, 35% to 40% of them seen only once. Regarding this clonotype: Its antigen is still unknown.

Germline lookup yields CDR1 SEHNR and CDR2 FQNEAQ (reference sequence). The CDR3 runs 17 residues. V shed 3 bases, J shed 0 bases, and the junction held 8 bases outside the gene matches. The sample here was CD8+ T cells from cultured PBMCs, taken from culture after CMV antigen stimulation. This TCR came from a human donor in good health (CMV status not recorded). Some clones in this sample may be carry-over from other donors' samples. This chain links TRBV7-9 with TRBJ2-3; 8 nucleotides align to TRBD1. The CDR3 sequence is CASSFPPRDRSTDTQYF. The CDR3 DNA is TGTGCCAGCAGCTTCCCCCCCCGGGACAGGAGCACAGATACGCAGTATTTT.